Following are 20 T cell receptor beta chains from one sample sequenced in a study of T cells in Graves' hyperthyroidism and ophthalmopathy. Amplified TCR beta CDR3 regions derived from RNA transcripts. The HTBI set primed first-round TCR CDR3 RT-PCR. TCRdb called the multiplex PCR reads again in MiXCR, with one record for every CDR3 protein. Of around 180,000 distinct CDR3 sequences listed, about 15% were seen once; the top ten hold about 29%. Sequencing used blood. These receptor sequences come from a woman aged 45-60 years with Graves' hyperthyroidism.

In this sample, this clonotype turned up many times. The V call is TRBV10-3, the J call TRBJ1-2, with 8 nucleotides matching TRBD1. The J segment lost 8 bases and the V segment lost 6 bases, leaving 8 bases of the junction unmatched. The CDR3 is made up of 13 amino acids. Per the germline V gene, CDR1 is ENHRY and CDR2 is SYGVKD. The CDR3 coding sequence is TGTGCCATCAGCGAGGACAGGGCGGACGGCTACACCTTC. Encoded protein: CAISEDRADGYTF.

This clonotype has ten or more counts. V usage is TRBV18 and J usage is TRBJ2-5; D not resolved. CDR3 size: 13 residues. The germline CDR1 and CDR2 sequences are KGHSH and LQKENI. V was shortened by 6 bases and J by 1 base, with 9 bases between the two germline ends. CDR3 protein: CASSATLQETQYF. CDR3 nucleotides: TGTGCCAGCTCTGCGACCCTCCAAGAGACCCAGTACTTC.

There are a few counts of this clonotype. The chain has TRBV25-1 and TRBJ2-7; 7 bases line up with TRBD2. Per germline, CDR1 MGHDK and CDR2 SYGVNS. Trimming at V came to 3 bases and at J to 3 bases, leaving 5 bases not matched to a gene. The CDR3 is made up of 14 amino acids. The CDR3 DNA reads as TGTGCCAGCAGTGACCCGGGAGGACACTACGAGCAGTACTTC. Protein: CASSDPGGHYEQYF.

This clonotype was picked up many times. The J gene is TRBJ2-5, the V gene TRBV12-3 or TRBV12-4, with 8 bases aligning to TRBD1. The CDR3 runs to 17 residues. The V segment lost 2 bases and the J segment 0 bases; nucleotides outside the gene matches: 8. The CDR3 loop reads CASSLRVTGEYQETQYF. The CDR3 DNA sequence: TGTGCCAGCAGTTTAAGGGTGACAGGGGAGTACCAAGAGACCCAGTACTTC.

This clonotype appeared many times. V usage is TRBV14 and J usage is TRBJ2-2; no clear D gene. Trimming cost V 1 base and J 7 bases, with 13 bases left between them. Germline assignment: CDR1 SGHDN and CDR2 FVKESK. The CDR3 spans 15 residues. The chain's CDR3 is CASSQVGRERGELFF. CDR3 bases: TGTGCCAGCAGCCAAGTCGGAAGGGAACGCGGGGAGCTGTTTTTT. Full variable domain (missing parts from reference TRBV14 and TRBJ2-2): EAGVTQFPSHSVIEKGQTVTLRCDPISGHDNLYWYRRVMGKEIKFLLHFVKESKQDESGMPNNRFLAERTGGTYSTLKVQPAELEDSGVYFCASSQVGRERGELFFGEGSRLTVL.

V gene TRBV20-1 combines with J gene TRBJ2-7; D uncertain. Germline V lookup: CDR1 DFQATT, CDR2 SNEGSKA (reference sequence). Trimming took 6 bases from V and 3 from J, leaving 15 bases between them. The CDR3 is 13 residues long. CDR3 sequence (DNA): TGCAGTGCCGTAGAAGCCCTAGGCTACGAGCAGTACTTC. This codes for CSAVEALGYEQYF.

This clonotype was seen repeatedly, ten times or more. The chain uses TRBV7-8 and TRBJ1-4; D call uncertain. With 3 bases removed from V and 8 bases from J, the gap between germline ends came to 7 bases. Germline CDR1 reads SGHVS; CDR2 reads FQNEAQ. The CDR3 consists of 12 residues. The CDR3 sequence is CASSLGLEKLFF. For the CDR3, the DNA is TGTGCCAGCAGCTTGGGCCTAGAAAAACTGTTTTTT.

This clonotype was picked up many times. This chain connects TRBV19 to TRBJ2-1; TRBD2 aligns across 11 bases. From germline, CDR1 is LNHDA and CDR2 SQIVND (reference sequence). Trimming cost V 7 bases and J 5 bases; bases outside gene matches: 4. The CDR3 is 14 amino acids. CDR3 sequence: CASKGTSGHNEQFF. The DNA of the CDR3 is TGTGCCAGTAAAGGGACTAGCGGTCACAATGAGCAGTTCTTC. Filled out from reference TRBV19 and TRBJ2-1, the complete variable domain reads DGGITQSPKYLFRKEGQNVTLSCEQNLNHDAMYWYRQDPGQGLRLIYYSQIVNDFQKGDIAEGYSVSREKKESFPLTVTSAQKNPTAFYLCASKGTSGHNEQFFGPGTRLTVL.

This clonotype was observed at least ten times. The chain uses TRBV7-2 and TRBJ1-6, with a possible D match to TRBD1 (5 bases). Germline assignment: CDR1 SGHTA and CDR2 FQGNSA. The V and J ends lost 1 base and 12 bases respectively, with 16 bases between them. This CDR3 is built from 15 residues. CDR3 in amino acids: CASSLDAGPGGPLHF. The CDR3 nucleotides are TGTGCCAGCAGCTTAGATGCGGGGCCCGGGGGACCCCTCCACTTT.

This clonotype was detected many times. The chain has TRBV5-1 and TRBJ1-1, with 7 bases matching TRBD1. The CDR3 runs to 13 residues. Germline V gene sequence: CDR1 SGHRS, CDR2 YFSETQ. After removal of 1 base from V and 10 bases from J, the junction contained 7 bases not matched to a gene. The CDR3 loop reads CASSLWDREGAFF. The CDR3 DNA reads as TGCGCCAGCAGCTTGTGGGACAGAGAAGGAGCTTTCTTT.

The chain links TRBV12-3 or TRBV12-4 to TRBJ2-3; the D is unclear. This CDR3 contains 13 residues. V was trimmed by 3 bases and J by 2 bases, leaving 6 bases between them. Here the CDR3 DNA reads TGTGCCAGCAGTTTTACTGACACAGATACGCAGTATTTT. Its protein product is CASSFTDTDTQYF.

The table lists this clonotype with a few counts. This sequence may be a read error, since a much larger clone differs from it by one base. The gene calls are TRBV6-5 and TRBJ1-1; 7 nucleotides line up with TRBD1. The V gene's germline CDR1 is MNHEY and CDR2 SVGAGI. The CDR3 consists of 14 residues. The CDR3 sequence is CASSYSGGGTEASF. Here the CDR3 DNA reads TGTGCCAGCAGTTACTCGGGAGGGGGCACTGAAGCTTCCTTT.

This clonotype was found many times. This rearrangement joins TRBV4-2 to TRBJ1-2, with a tentative D call TRBD1 (5 bases). The germline gives CDR1 LGHNA, CDR2 YNFKEQ. The CDR3 is made up of 19 amino acids. The V and J ends lost 0 bases and 6 bases respectively, with 26 bases between them. The CDR3, as DNA: TGTGCCAGCAGCCAAGATAGGAGGGCACGGGACTCCGGAGGACATGGCTACACCTTC. This gives the protein CASSQDRRARDSGGHGYTF.

This clonotype was seen ten or more times. V is TRBV6-1 and J is TRBJ2-7, with D hard to call. In germline, CDR1 is MNHNS, CDR2 SASEGT. Trimming stripped 5 bases from V and 5 bases from J, with 7 bases between. This CDR3 comprises 11 residues. The CDR3 region has the DNA TGTGCCAGCAGTCAAGGCCACGAGCAGTACTTC. The encoded protein is CASSQGHEQYF.

This clonotype was picked up many times. CDR3 residues: CATTAGETEAFF. The DNA for the CDR3 is TGTGCCACCACTGCAGGGGAGACCGAAGCTTTCTTT. The chain couples TRBV19 to TRBJ1-1, with D perhaps TRBD1 (6 bases). Germline CDR1 LNHDA, CDR2 SQIVND (reference sequence). The CDR3 has 12 residues. V was cut by 10 bases and J by 8 bases, with 17 bases left in between. Drawing the rest from reference TRBV19 and TRBJ1-1, the complete variable domain is DGGITQSPKYLFRKEGQNVTLSCEQNLNHDAMYWYRQDPGQGLRLIYYSQIVNDFQKGDIAEGYSVSREKKESFPLTVTSAQKNPTAFYLCATTAGETEAFFGQGTRLTVV.

This chain uses TRBV5-1 with TRBJ2-7; unclear D gene. The CDR3 runs to 13 residues. The V and J ends lost 0 bases and 3 bases respectively, with 7 bases between them. Germline-derived CDR1 and CDR2 are SGHRS and YFSETQ. CDR3 protein: CASSLDMLYEQYF. Written as DNA, the CDR3 is TGCGCCAGCAGCTTGGACATGCTCTACGAGCAGTACTTC.

In this sample, this clonotype turned up once. This may come from a read error, since a much larger clone is one base off. V gene TRBV5-6 combines with J gene TRBJ2-7; 7 bases fit TRBD1. This CDR3 comprises 14 residues. Per germline, CDR1 SGHDT and CDR2 YYEEEE. The J segment lost 5 bases and the V segment lost 1 base, leaving 6 bases of the junction unmatched. The CDR3 spells CASSLKGTAHEQYF. The CDR3 DNA reads TGTGCCAGCAGCTTGAAGGGGACAGCCCACGAGCAGTACTTC. Based on the CDR3 plus reference TRBV5-6 and TRBJ2-7, the full variable domain is DAGVTQSPTHLIKTRGQQVTLRCSPKSGHDTVSWYQQALGQGPQFIFQYYEEEERQRGNFPDRFSGHQFPNYSSELNVNALLLGDSALYLCASSLKGTAHEQYFGPGTRLTVT.

The rearrangement links TRBV24-1 to TRBJ2-4; D may be TRBD2 (6 bases). Per germline, CDR1 KGHDR and CDR2 SFDVKD. The CDR3 is 17 residues long. V was trimmed by 4 bases and J by 4 bases, leaving 19 bases between them. CDR3 in DNA: TGTGCCACCAGTGAAACCCCAGGGCGGGGAGCTAAAAACATTCAGTACTTC. Translating it yields CATSETPGRGAKNIQYF.

The table lists this clonotype with many counts. This rearrangement joins TRBV12-3 or TRBV12-4 to TRBJ2-1, with D tentatively TRBD1 or TRBD2 (6 bases each). CDR3 length: 15 amino acids. V lost 6 bases to trimming and J lost 10 bases, with 22 bases between them. For the CDR3, the DNA is TGTGCCAGCAGATGGGGGGACATTCAGAGAAGAGAGCAGTTCTTC. This gives the protein CASRWGDIQRREQFF.

This clonotype was seen many times. The chain recombines TRBV20-1 with TRBJ2-7, with D perhaps TRBD1 or TRBD2 (5 bases each). Germline assignment: CDR1 DFQATT and CDR2 SNEGSKA (reference sequence). Trimming pared 3 bases from V and 6 bases from J, leaving 15 bases between. The CDR3 extends over 13 amino acids. The CDR3: CSASRQNGGEQYF. Here the CDR3 DNA reads TGCAGTGCTAGCCGGCAGAATGGGGGCGAGCAGTACTTC.